Each of the 22 T cell receptor beta chains below was sequenced from the same sample in a study of blood T cell repertoires in COVID-19. The repertoire was sequenced with immunoSEQ multiplex PCR; TCRdb's copy has only in-frame clones and lacks some. This table has fewer than 200,000 clones, under 85% appearing once. What was sequenced was peripheral blood. These receptors all come from an older woman with COVID-19, enrolled during active disease.

This clone was picked up a small number of times. The V call is TRBV11-2, the J call TRBJ1-1; 7 nucleotides align to TRBD1. There are 16 residues in the CDR3. Germline V gene sequence: CDR1 SGHAT, CDR2 FQNNGV. The ends lost 2 bases at V and 0 bases at J; junction bases unmatched: 6. The CDR3 nucleotides are TGTGCCAGCAGCTTATACGGGACAGCCCTGAACACTGAAGCTTTCTTT. Translated: CASSLYGTALNTEAFF.

The V gene is TRBV19, the J gene TRBJ2-7; D not certain. This CDR3 is built from 14 residues. With 6 bases removed from V and 3 bases from J, the gap between germline ends came to 15 bases. Germline CDR1 LNHDA, CDR2 SQIVND (reference sequence). As DNA, the CDR3 is TGTGCCAGTAGCGACTCCGCTACTAACTACGAGCAGTACTTC. It codes for CASSDSATNYEQYF.

V usage is TRBV6-5 and J usage is TRBJ2-6; D gene uncertain. Germline-derived CDR1 and CDR2 are MNHEY and SVGAGI. The CDR3 has 15 amino acids. The V and J ends lost 6 bases and 0 bases respectively, with 9 bases between them. CDR3 sequence: CASRPHGSGANVLTF. DNA for the CDR3: TGTGCCAGCAGACCCCACGGCTCTGGGGCCAACGTCCTGACTTTC.

This clone was found a few times. The chain couples TRBV28 to TRBJ2-2, with TRBD2 matching 8 bases. This CDR3 spans 16 amino acids. Per the germline V gene, CDR1 is MDHEN and CDR2 is SYDVKM. The J segment lost 0 bases and the V segment lost 5 bases, leaving 5 bases of the junction unmatched. In DNA form, the CDR3 reads TGTGCCAGCAGTCCCTCGGGACTAGCGAACACCGGGGAGCTGTTTTTT. Its protein is CASSPSGLANTGELFF.

The V call is TRBV7-8, the J call TRBJ2-3; the D is unclear. Germline V lookup: CDR1 SGHVS, CDR2 FQNEAQ. V shed 1 base and J shed 2 bases, with 4 bases lying between them. The CDR3 runs to 13 residues. Here the CDR3 reads CASSLVYTDTQYF. In DNA, the CDR3 is TGTGCCAGCAGCTTAGTTTACACAGATACGCAGTATTTT.

In DNA, the CDR3 is TGTGCCAGCAGTGATGGTGGCAACTCCTACGAGCAGTACTTC. As protein: CASSDGGNSYEQYF. V usage is TRBV2 and J usage is TRBJ2-7; no clear D gene. Germline V gives CDR1 SNHLY, CDR2 FYNNEI. V was cut by 3 bases and J by 0 bases, with 9 bases left in between. This CDR3 is 14 amino acids long.

The V call is TRBV13, the J call TRBJ2-7; tentative D call: TRBD2 (5 bases). The germline gives CDR1 PRHDT, CDR2 FYEKMQ (reference sequence). The CDR3 has 12 residues. V was trimmed by 3 bases and J by 3 bases, leaving 6 bases between them. The DNA of the CDR3 is TGTGCCAGCAGCTTCGCGGGCTACGAGCAGTACTTC. Amino acids: CASSFAGYEQYF.

The rearrangement uses TRBV19 and TRBJ2-3; 14 bases line up with TRBD2. The CDR3 runs to 17 residues. Germline CDR1 reads LNHDA; CDR2 reads SQIVND (reference sequence). Losses at the gene ends were 6 bases for V and 7 bases for J; bases not matched to a gene: 12. In DNA, the CDR3 is TGTGCCAGTAGAGAGGGGATCGGGACTAGCGGGAGTTATACGCAGTATTTT. Protein: CASREGIGTSGSYTQYF.

The rearrangement uses TRBV2 and TRBJ2-3; D possibly corresponds to TRBD1 (5 bases). The V gene's germline CDR1 is SNHLY and CDR2 FYNNEI. The CDR3 totals 15 residues. V was cut by 7 bases and J by 0 bases, with 14 bases left in between. As DNA, the CDR3 is TGTGCCAGCAAGGGGTGGATCCCTAGCACAGATACGCAGTATTTT. This gives the protein CASKGWIPSTDTQYF.

The CDR3 loop is CASSGAGGKNTGELFF. CDR3 sequence (DNA): TGTGCCAGCAGTGGGGCGGGAGGAAAGAACACCGGGGAGCTGTTTTTT. The chain links TRBV25-1 to TRBJ2-2, with 8 bases identical to TRBD2. In germline, CDR1 is MGHDK, CDR2 SYGVNS. The length of the CDR3 is 16 residues. V trimming: 4 bases; J trimming: 1 base; junction bases outside the gene matches: 5.

This clone came up a few times. The chain links TRBV5-1 to TRBJ2-2, with a weak D call TRBD2 (5 bases). The CDR3 is made up of 15 amino acids. Trimming removed 4 bases at V and 5 bases at J, with 15 bases between. The germline V gene encodes CDR1 SGHRS and CDR2 YFSETQ. The CDR3 here is CASSPRVERTGELFF. CDR3 DNA: TGCGCCAGCAGCCCGAGGGTCGAGAGAACCGGGGAGCTGTTTTTT. The full variable domain, with the rest looked up from reference TRBV5-1 and TRBJ2-2, is KAGVTQTPRYLIKTRGQQVTLSCSPISGHRSVSWYQQTPGQGLQFLFEYFSETQRNKGNFPGRFSGRQFSNSRSEMNVSTLELGDSALYLCASSPRVERTGELFFGEGSRLTVL.

The rearrangement joins TRBV6-2 or TRBV6-3 to TRBJ1-2; 7 bases line up with TRBD1. The germline gives CDR1 MNHEY, CDR2 SVGEGT. The CDR3 runs to 21 residues. Trimming cost V 3 bases and J 7 bases; bases outside gene matches: 29. In DNA, the CDR3 is TGTGCCAGCAGTTATGGCCTCCCCCAGAAGCGACAGGGCTTGATGGCTTTTGGCTACACCTTC. Its protein is CASSYGLPQKRQGLMAFGYTF.

This clone came up a few times. The genes are TRBV19 and TRBJ2-3; the match to TRBD2 covers 7 bases. Germline CDR1 reads LNHDA; CDR2 reads SQIVND (reference sequence). The CDR3 extends over 18 amino acids. Trimming at V came to 2 bases and at J to 0 bases, leaving 11 bases not matched to a gene. CDR3 protein: CASSIRLLWRGSTDTQYF. CDR3 nucleotide sequence: TGTGCCAGTAGTATAAGGCTCCTTTGGCGGGGGAGCACAGATACGCAGTATTTT.

The chain is built from TRBV4-2 and TRBJ2-1; 7 bases match TRBD2. This CDR3 has 17 residues. Looked up from germline, CDR1 is LGHNA and CDR2 is YNFKEQ. With 1 base clipped from V and 7 bases from J, the junction kept 13 bases outside the gene matches. The CDR3: CASSQGPLGGRQNEQFF. The CDR3 DNA reads TGTGCCAGCAGCCAAGGTCCACTCGGCGGGAGACAAAATGAGCAGTTCTTC.

A single count supports this clone. The V call is TRBV18, the J call TRBJ1-3; D is unresolved. CDR1 KGHSH and CDR2 LQKENI come from the germline V gene. The CDR3 is made up of 15 amino acids. The V end was cut by 6 bases, the J end by 2 bases, with 14 bases between. The CDR3 region has the DNA TGTGCCAGCTCCTCCTCAGCGGGCCCTGGAAACACCATATATTTT. It codes for CASSSSAGPGNTIYF.

CDR3 loop: CAISEGQKLTYNEQFF. The CDR3 DNA reads TGTGCCATCAGTGAGGGACAGAAACTTACCTACAATGAGCAGTTCTTC. The chain uses TRBV10-3 and TRBJ2-1; TRBD1 is a possible D gene (6 bases). V was trimmed by 2 bases and J by 2 bases, leaving 13 bases between them. CDR3 length equals 16 residues. Germline-derived CDR1 and CDR2 are ENHRY and SYGVKD.

Only a few counts were recorded for this clone. This chain links TRBV9 with TRBJ2-3; no clear D gene. Germline CDR1 SGDLS, CDR2 YYNGEE. The CDR3 is made up of 16 amino acids. Trimming removed 0 bases from V and 3 bases from J, with 14 bases in between. CDR3: CASSVGASSLTDTQYF. DNA of the CDR3: TGTGCCAGCAGCGTAGGAGCCTCTAGTTTGACAGATACGCAGTATTTT.

This chain connects TRBV5-4 to TRBJ2-7; TRBD2 aligns across 11 bases. This CDR3 has 17 residues. J gave up 0 bases and V 0 bases, and 5 bases lay outside the gene matches. Germline-derived CDR1 and CDR2 are SGHNT and YYREEE (reference sequence). In DNA form, the CDR3 reads TGTGCCAGCAGCTTGGCCCAGACTAGCGGGACCTCCTACGAGCAGTACTTC. It encodes CASSLAQTSGTSYEQYF.

V is TRBV28 and J is TRBJ2-7; 8 bases are shared with TRBD2. The CDR3 spans 16 residues. Germline CDR1 reads MDHEN; CDR2 reads SYDVKM. V lost 4 bases to trimming and J lost 1 base; unmatched junction nucleotides: 9. This CDR3 reads CASSSPGTRGSYEQYF. The CDR3 DNA follows: TGTGCCAGCAGTTCACCCGGGACTAGGGGTTCCTACGAGCAGTACTTC.

This chain connects TRBV19 to TRBJ1-1; no reliable D call. Germline V lookup: CDR1 LNHDA, CDR2 SQIVND (reference sequence). CDR3 size: 15 residues. V was clipped by 3 bases and J by 1 base, with 12 bases between them. CDR3 sequence (DNA): TGTGCCAGTAGTATTGAGGAAGCCAGGAACACTGAAGCTTTCTTT. Protein product: CASSIEEARNTEAFF.

This chain joins TRBV5-1 and TRBJ2-7; no definite D call. The CDR3 contains 13 residues. V was pared by 5 bases and J by 0 bases, with 9 bases between. CDR1 is SGHRS and CDR2 is YFSETQ in the germline V gene. The CDR3 sequence: CASRRTSSYEQYF. The CDR3, as DNA: TGCGCCAGCAGAAGAACGAGCTCCTACGAGCAGTACTTC. The complete variable domain, with remaining parts taken from reference TRBV5-1 and TRBJ2-7, reads KAGVTQTPRYLIKTRGQQVTLSCSPISGHRSVSWYQQTPGQGLQFLFEYFSETQRNKGNFPGRFSGRQFSNSRSEMNVSTLELGDSALYLCASRRTSSYEQYFGPGTRLTVT.

The CDR3 DNA follows: TGTGCCAGCAGCCAAGGGGACAGGGCGACGATTAACTATGGCTACACCTTC. Translation: CASSQGDRATINYGYTF. V usage is TRBV4-2 and J usage is TRBJ1-2; 9 bases are shared with TRBD1. The CDR3 extends over 17 amino acids. V dropped 1 base and J dropped 1; count of bases not matched to a gene: 7. CDR1 is LGHNA, CDR2 YNFKEQ, per germline.